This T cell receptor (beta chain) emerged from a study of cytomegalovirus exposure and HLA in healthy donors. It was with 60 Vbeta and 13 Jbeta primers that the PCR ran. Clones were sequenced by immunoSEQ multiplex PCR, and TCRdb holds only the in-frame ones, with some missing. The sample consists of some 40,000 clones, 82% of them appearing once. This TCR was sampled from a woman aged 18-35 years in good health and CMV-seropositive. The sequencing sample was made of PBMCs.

The CDR3 DNA is TGTGCCAGCAGCGTAGCAGCGGGAGGGCCTACAGATACGCAGTATTTT. The encoded protein is CASSVAAGGPTDTQYF. The chain links TRBV9 to TRBJ2-3; 10 positions agree with TRBD2. Germline loops: CDR1 SGDLS, CDR2 YYNGEE. V shed 0 bases, J shed 3 bases, and the junction held 4 bases outside the gene matches. CDR3 length: 16 residues.